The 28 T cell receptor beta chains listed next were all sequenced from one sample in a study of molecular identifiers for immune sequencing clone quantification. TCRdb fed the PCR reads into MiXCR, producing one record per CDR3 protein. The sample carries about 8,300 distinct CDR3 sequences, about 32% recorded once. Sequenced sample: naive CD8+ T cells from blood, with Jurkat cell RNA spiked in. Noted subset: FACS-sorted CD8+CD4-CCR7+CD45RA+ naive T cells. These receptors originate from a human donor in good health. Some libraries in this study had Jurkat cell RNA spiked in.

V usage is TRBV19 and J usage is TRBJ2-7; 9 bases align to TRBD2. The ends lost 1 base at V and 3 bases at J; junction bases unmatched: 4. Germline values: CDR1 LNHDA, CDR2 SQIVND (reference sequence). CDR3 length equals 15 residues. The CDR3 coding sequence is TGTGCCAGTAGTATAGCGACTAGCGGAAACTACGAGCAGTACTTC. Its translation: CASSIATSGNYEQYF.

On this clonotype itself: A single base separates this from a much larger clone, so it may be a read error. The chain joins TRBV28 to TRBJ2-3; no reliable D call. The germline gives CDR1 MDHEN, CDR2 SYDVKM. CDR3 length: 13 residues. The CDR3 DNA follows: TGTGCCAGCAGTTTCGCCAGCACAGATAAGCAGTATTTT. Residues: CASSFASTDKQYF.

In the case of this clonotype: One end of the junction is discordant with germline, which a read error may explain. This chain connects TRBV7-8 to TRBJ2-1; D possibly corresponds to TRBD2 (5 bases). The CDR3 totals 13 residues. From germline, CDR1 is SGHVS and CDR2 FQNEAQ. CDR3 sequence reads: CASSLLAYSEQFF. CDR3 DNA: TGTGCCAGCAGCTTACTAGCTTACAGTGAGCAGTTCTTC.

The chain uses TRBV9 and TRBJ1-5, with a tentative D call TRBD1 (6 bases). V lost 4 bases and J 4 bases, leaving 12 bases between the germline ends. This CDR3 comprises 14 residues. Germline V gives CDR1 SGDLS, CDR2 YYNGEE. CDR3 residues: CASSSTGTNQPQHF. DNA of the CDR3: TGTGCCAGCAGCTCTACAGGGACAAATCAGCCCCAGCATTTT.

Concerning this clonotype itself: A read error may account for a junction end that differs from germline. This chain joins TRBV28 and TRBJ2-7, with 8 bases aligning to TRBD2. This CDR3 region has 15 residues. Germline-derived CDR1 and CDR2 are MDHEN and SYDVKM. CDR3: CASSMPLAGHGEQNF. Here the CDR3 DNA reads TGTGCCAGCAGTATGCCGCTAGCGGGTCACGGCGAGCAGAACTTC. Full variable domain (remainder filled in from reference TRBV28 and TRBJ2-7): DVKVTQSSRYLVKRTGEKVFLECVQDMDHENMFWYRQDPGLGLRLIYFSYDVKMKEKGDIPEGYSVSREKKERFSLILESASTNQTSMYLCASSMPLAGHGEQNFGPGTRLTVT.

The CDR3 loop reads CASSADYNEQFF. DNA for the CDR3: TGCGCCAGCAGCGCCGACTACAATGAGCAGTTCTTC. The chain couples TRBV4-1 to TRBJ2-1, with D unclear. The CDR3 sequence is 12 residues long. Trimming left V 5 bases short and J 3 bases short, with 5 bases between. CDR1 and CDR2 (germline): MGHRA, YSYEKL.

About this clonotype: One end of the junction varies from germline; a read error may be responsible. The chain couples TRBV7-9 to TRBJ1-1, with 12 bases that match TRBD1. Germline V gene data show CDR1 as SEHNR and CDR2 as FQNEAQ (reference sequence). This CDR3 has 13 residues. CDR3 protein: CASRPGQGAEAYF. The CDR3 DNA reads TGTGCCAGCAGGCCGGGACAGGGGGCTGAAGCTTACTTT.

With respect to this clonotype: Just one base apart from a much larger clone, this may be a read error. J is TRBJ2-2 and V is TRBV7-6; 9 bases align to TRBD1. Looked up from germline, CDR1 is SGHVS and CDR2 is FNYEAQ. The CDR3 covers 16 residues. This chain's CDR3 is CASSSAGTGYTGELIF. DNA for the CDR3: TGTGCCAGCAGCTCTGCCGGGACAGGGTACACCGGGGAGCTGATTTTT.

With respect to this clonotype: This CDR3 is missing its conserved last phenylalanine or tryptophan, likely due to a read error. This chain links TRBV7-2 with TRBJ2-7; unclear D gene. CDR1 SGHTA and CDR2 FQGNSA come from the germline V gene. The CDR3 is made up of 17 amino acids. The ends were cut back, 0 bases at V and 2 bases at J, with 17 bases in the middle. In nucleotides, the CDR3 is TGTGCCAGCAGCTTAGCGTCCTTTTTGTTCACGCCCTACGAGCAGTACCTC. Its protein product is CASSLASFLFTPYEQYL.

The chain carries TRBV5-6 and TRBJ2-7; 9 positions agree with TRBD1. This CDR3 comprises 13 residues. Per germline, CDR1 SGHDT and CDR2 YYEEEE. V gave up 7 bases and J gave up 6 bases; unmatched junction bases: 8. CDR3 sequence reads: CASGWGTGSEQYF. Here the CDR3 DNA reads TGTGCCAGCGGCTGGGGGACAGGGTCCGAGCAGTACTTC.

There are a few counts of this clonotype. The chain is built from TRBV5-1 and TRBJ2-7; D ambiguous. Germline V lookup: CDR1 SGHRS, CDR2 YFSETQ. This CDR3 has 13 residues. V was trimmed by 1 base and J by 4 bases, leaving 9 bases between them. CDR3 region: CASSLIVGYEQYF. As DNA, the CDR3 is TGCGCCAGCAGCTTGATCGTAGGGTACGAGCAGTACTTC. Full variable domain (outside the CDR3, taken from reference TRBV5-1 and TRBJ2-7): KAGVTQTPRYLIKTRGQQVTLSCSPISGHRSVSWYQQTPGQGLQFLFEYFSETQRNKGNFPGRFSGRQFSNSRSEMNVSTLELGDSALYLCASSLIVGYEQYFGPGTRLTVT.

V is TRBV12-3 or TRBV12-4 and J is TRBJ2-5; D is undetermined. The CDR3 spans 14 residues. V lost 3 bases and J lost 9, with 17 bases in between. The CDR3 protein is CASSFSASLGPQYF. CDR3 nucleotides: TGTGCCAGCAGTTTTTCGGCTAGTTTAGGGCCCCAGTACTTC.

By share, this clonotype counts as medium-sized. DNA of the CDR3: TGTGCCAGCTTGCGGGGGAACCAGGGGGCCCCGGTTCAGTACTTC. Its protein product is CASLRGNQGAPVQYF. The V call is TRBV6-6, the J call TRBJ2-7, with a possible D match to TRBD1 (8 bases). In germline, CDR1 is MNHNY, CDR2 SVGAGI (reference sequence). V lost 8 bases, J lost 10 bases, and 27 bases lay in between. The CDR3 runs to 15 residues.

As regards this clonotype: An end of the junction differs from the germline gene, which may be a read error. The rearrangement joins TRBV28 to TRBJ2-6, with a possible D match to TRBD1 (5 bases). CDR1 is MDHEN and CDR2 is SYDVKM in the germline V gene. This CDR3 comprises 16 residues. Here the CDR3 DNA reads TGTGCCAGCAGTTCTTCCGAGGCGGATGGGGCCAACGGCCTGACCTTC. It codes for CASSSSEADGANGLTF.

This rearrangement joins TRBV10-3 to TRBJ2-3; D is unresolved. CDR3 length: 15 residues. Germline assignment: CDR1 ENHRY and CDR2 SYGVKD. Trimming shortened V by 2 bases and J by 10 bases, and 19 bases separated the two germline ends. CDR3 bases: TGTGCCATCAGTGAGCCCAGCAAGGGTAACCCATCGCAGTATTTT. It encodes CAISEPSKGNPSQYF.

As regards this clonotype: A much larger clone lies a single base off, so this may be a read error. CDR3 sequence reads: CSVEFGDKGSGANVPTF. The CDR3 DNA follows: TGCAGCGTTGAGTTTGGGGACAAGGGCTCTGGGGCCAACGTCCCGACTTTC. The rearrangement joins TRBV29-1 to TRBJ2-6; D possibly corresponds to TRBD1 (6 bases). The CDR3 covers 17 residues. The germline CDR1 and CDR2 sequences are SQVTM and ANQGSEA. Full variable domain (remainder filled in from reference TRBV29-1 and TRBJ2-6): SAVISQKPSRDICQRGTSLTIQCQVDSQVTMMFWYRQQPGQSLTLIATANQGSEATYESGFVIDKFPISRPNLTFSTLTVSNMSPEDSSIYLCSVEFGDKGSGANVPTFGAGSRLTVL.

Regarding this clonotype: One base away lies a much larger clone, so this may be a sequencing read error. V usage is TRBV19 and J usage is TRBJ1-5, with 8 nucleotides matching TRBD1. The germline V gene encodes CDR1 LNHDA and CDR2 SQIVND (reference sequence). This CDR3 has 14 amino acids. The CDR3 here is CACSPGQGGQPQHF. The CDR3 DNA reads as TGTGCCTGTAGTCCCGGACAGGGAGGACAGCCCCAGCATTTT.

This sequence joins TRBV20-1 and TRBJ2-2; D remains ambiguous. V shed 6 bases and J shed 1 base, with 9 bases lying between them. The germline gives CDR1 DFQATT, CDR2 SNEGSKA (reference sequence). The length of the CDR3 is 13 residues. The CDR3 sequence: CSAAPGNTGELFF. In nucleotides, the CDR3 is TGCAGTGCCGCTCCGGGGAACACCGGGGAGCTGTTTTTT.

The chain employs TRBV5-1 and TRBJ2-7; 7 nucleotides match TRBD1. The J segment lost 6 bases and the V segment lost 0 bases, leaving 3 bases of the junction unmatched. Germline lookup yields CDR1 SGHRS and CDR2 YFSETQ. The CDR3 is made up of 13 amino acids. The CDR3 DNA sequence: TGCGCCAGCAGCTTGGAGGGGGCGGGCGAGCAGTACTTC. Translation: CASSLEGAGEQYF.

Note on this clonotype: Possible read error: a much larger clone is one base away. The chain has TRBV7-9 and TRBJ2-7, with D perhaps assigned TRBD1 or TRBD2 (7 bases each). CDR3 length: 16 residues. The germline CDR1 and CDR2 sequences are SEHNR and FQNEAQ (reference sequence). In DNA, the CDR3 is TGTGCCAGCAGCCCCGAAACAGGGGAGGGTGCATACGAGCAGTCCTTC. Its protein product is CASSPETGEGAYEQSF.

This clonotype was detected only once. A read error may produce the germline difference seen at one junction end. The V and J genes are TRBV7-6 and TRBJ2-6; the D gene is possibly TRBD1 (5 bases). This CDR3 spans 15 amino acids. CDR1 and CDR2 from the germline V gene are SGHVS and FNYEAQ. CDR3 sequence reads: CASSFGQSVANVLTF. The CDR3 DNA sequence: TGTGCCAGCAGCTTTGGACAATCTGTGGCCAACGTCCTGACTTTC.

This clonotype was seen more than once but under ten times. The CDR3 bases are TGTGCCAGCAGCCCGGAGATGAACACTGAAGCTTTCTTT. It yields the protein CASSPEMNTEAFF. V is TRBV11-2 and J is TRBJ1-1; D gene ambiguous. CDR3 length: 13 amino acids. Germline assignment: CDR1 SGHAT and CDR2 FQNNGV. V was shortened by 5 bases and J by 0 bases, with 7 bases between the two germline ends.

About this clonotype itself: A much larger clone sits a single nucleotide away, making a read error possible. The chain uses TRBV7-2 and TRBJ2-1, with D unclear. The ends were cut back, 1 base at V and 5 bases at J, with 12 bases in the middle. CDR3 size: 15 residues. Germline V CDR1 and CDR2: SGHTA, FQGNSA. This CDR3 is CASSLVRSLNNEQFF. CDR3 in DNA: TGTGCCAGCAGCTTAGTGAGGAGCCTCAACAATGAGCAGTTCTTC.

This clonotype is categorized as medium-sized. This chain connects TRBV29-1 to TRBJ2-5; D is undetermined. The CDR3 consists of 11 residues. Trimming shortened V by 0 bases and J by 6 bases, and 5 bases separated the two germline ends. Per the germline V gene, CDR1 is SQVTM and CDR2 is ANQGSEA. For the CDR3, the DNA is TGCAGCGTTGAAGATCTGAAGACCCAGTACTTC. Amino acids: CSVEDLKTQYF.

The chain's CDR3 is CASSYSGERGRKLFF. The DNA of the CDR3 is TGTGCCAGCAGCTACAGTGGAGAACGGGGACGAAAACTGTTTTTT. The chain uses TRBV7-9 and TRBJ1-4; a possible D gene is TRBD1 (5 bases). Germline loops: CDR1 SEHNR, CDR2 FQNEAQ (reference sequence). The V end lost 4 bases, the J end lost 10 bases, and 19 bases lay between the germline ends. This CDR3 spans 15 amino acids.

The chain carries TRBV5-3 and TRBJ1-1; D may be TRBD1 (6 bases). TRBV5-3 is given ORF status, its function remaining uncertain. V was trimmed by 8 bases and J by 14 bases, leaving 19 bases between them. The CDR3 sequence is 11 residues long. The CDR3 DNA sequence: TGTGCCAGCTCTCTTCAGGGGAAAGTCTTCTTT. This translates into CASSLQGKVFF.

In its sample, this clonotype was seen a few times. The DNA of the CDR3 is TGCGCCAGCAGCTTGGCCGGGACAGGGTCCTACGAGCAGTACTTC. Residues: CASSLAGTGSYEQYF. The V call is TRBV5-1, the J call TRBJ2-7; TRBD1 agrees at 9 bases. With 0 bases clipped from V and 1 base from J, the junction kept 2 bases outside the gene matches. The CDR3 runs to 15 residues. Germline loops: CDR1 SGHRS, CDR2 YFSETQ.

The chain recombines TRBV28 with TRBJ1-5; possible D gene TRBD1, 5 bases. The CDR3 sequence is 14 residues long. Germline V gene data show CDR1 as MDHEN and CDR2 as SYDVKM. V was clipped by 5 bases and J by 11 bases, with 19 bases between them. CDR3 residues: CASSGSTALSAQHF. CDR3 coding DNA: TGTGCCAGCAGTGGATCGACAGCTCTGTCGGCCCAGCATTTT.